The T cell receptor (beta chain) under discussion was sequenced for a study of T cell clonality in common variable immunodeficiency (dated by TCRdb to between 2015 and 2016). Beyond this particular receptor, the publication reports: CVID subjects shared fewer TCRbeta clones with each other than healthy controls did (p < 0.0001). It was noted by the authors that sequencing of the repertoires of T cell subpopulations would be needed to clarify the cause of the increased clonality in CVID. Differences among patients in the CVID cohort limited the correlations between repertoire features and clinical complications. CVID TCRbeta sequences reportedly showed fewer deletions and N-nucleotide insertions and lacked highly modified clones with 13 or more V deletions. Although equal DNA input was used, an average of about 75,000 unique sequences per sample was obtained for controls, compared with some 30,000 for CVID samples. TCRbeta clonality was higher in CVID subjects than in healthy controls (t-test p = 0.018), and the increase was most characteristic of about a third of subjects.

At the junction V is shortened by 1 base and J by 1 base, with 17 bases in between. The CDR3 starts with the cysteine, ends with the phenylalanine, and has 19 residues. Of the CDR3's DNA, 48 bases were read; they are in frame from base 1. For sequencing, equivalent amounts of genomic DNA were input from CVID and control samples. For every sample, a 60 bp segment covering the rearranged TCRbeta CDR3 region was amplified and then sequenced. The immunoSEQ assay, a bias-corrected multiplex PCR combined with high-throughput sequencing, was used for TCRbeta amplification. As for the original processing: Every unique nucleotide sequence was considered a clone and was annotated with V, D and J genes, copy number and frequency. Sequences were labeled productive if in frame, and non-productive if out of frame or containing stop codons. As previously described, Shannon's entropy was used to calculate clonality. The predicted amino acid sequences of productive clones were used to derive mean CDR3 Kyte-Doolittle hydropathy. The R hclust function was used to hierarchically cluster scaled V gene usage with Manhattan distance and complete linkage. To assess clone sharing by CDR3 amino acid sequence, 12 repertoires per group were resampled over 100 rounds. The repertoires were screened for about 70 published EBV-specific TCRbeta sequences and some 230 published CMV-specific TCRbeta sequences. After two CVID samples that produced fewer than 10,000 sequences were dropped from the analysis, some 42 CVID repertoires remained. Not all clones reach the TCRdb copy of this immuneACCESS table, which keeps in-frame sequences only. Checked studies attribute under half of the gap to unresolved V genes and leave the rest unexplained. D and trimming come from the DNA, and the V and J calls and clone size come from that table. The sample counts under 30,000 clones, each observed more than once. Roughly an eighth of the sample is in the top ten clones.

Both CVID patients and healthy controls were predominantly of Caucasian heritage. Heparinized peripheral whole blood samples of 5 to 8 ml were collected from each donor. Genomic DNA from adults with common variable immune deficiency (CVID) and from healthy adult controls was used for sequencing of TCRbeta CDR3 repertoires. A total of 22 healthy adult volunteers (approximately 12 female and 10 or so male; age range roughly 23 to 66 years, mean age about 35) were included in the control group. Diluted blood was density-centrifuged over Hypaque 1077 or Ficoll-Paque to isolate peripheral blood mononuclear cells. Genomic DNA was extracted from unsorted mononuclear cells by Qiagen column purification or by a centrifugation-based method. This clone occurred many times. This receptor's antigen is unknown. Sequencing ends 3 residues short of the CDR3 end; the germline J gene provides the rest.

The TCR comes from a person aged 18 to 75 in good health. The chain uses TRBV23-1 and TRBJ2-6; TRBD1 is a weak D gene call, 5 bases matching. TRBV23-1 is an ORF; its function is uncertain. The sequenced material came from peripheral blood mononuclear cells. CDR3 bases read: TGCGCCAGCAGTCAATTAAGGGCACAGGTTCAGTCTGGGGCCAACGTC. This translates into CASSQLRAQVQSGANV. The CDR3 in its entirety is CASSQLRAQVQSGANVLTF.